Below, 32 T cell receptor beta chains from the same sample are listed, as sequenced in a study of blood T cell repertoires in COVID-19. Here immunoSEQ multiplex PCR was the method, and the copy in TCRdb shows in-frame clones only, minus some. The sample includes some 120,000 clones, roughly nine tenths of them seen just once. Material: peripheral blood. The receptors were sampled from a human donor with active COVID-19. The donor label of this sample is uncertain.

This CDR3 is CASTESGRKNEQFF. In DNA, the CDR3 is TGTGCCAGCACCGAAAGCGGCAGGAAGAATGAGCAGTTCTTC. The rearrangement links TRBV6-5 to TRBJ2-1, with D possibly being TRBD2 (5 bases). Per the germline V gene, CDR1 is MNHEY and CDR2 is SVGAGI. The CDR3 totals 14 residues. Trimming pared 7 bases from V and 7 bases from J, leaving 17 bases between.

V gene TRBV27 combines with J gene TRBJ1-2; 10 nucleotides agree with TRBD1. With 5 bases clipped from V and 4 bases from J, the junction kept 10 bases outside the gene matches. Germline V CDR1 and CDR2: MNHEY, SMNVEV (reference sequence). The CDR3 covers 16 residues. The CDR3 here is CASSPRDRGSAYGYTF. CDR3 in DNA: TGTGCCAGCAGTCCCCGGGACAGGGGATCCGCCTATGGCTACACCTTC.

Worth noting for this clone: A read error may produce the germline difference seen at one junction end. The CDR3 region has the DNA TGCGCCAGCAGCTTTGGTTCTACAGGGGGATTCTTCTCCTTC. As protein: CASSFGSTGGFFSF. V usage is TRBV5-1 and J usage is TRBJ1-2, with 8 positions matching TRBD1. The CDR3 extends over 14 amino acids. Germline CDR1 SGHRS, CDR2 YFSETQ.

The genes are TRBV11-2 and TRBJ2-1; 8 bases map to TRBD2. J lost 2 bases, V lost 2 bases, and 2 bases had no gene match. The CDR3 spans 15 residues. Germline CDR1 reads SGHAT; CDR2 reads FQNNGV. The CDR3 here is CASSLTRGAYNEQFF. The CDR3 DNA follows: TGTGCCAGCAGCTTAACGCGGGGGGCCTACAATGAGCAGTTCTTC.

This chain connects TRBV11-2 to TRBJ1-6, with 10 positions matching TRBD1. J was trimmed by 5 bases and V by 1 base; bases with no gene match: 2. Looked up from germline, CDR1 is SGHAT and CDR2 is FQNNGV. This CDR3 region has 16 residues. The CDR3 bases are TGTGCCAGCAGCTTAGCGGGGACAGGGGATAATTCACCCCTCCACTTT. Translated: CASSLAGTGDNSPLHF.

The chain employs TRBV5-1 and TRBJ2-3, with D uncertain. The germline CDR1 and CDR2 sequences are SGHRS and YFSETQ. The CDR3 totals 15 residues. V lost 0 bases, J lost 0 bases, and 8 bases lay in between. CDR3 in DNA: TGCGCCAGCAGCTTGGGTCCGACTAGCACAGATACGCAGTATTTT. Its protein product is CASSLGPTSTDTQYF.

The CDR3 sequence: CASSDRVDETQYF. The CDR3 DNA is TGTGCCAGCTCGGACAGGGTGGATGAGACCCAGTACTTC. This chain links TRBV19 with TRBJ2-5; 8 bases are a match to TRBD1. With 9 bases clipped from V and 5 bases from J, the junction kept 8 bases outside the gene matches. Germline-derived CDR1 and CDR2 are LNHDA and SQIVND (reference sequence). This CDR3 spans 13 amino acids.

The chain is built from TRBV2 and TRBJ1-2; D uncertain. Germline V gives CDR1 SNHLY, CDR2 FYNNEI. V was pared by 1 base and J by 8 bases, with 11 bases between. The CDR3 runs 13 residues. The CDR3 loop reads CASSEVAGPGYTF. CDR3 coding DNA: TGTGCCAGCAGTGAAGTGGCAGGTCCGGGCTACACCTTC.

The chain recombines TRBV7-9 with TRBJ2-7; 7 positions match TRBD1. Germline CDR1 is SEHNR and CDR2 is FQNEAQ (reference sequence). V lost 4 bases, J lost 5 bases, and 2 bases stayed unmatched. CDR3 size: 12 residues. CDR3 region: CASSSTGNEQYF. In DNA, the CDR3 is TGTGCCAGCAGCTCGACAGGGAACGAGCAGTACTTC. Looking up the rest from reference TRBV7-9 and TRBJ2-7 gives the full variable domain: DTGVSQNPRHKITKRGQNVTFRCDPISEHNRLYWYRQTLGQGPEFLTYFQNEAQLEKSRLLSDRFSAERPKGSFSTLEIQRTEQGDSAMYLCASSSTGNEQYFGPGTRLTVT.

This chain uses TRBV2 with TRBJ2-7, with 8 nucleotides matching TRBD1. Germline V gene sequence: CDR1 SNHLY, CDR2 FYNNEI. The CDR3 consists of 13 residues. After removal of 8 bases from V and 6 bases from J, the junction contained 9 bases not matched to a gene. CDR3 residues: CASGGNGQGEQYF. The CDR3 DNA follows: TGTGCCAGCGGAGGAAATGGACAGGGCGAGCAGTACTTC.

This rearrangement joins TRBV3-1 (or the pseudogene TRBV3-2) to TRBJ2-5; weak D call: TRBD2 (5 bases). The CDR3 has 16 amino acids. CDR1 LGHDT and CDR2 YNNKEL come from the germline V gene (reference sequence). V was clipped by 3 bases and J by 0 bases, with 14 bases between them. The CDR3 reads CASSQRTLGNQETQYF. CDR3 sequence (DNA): TGTGCCAGCAGCCAGAGGACTCTGGGGAACCAAGAGACCCAGTACTTC.

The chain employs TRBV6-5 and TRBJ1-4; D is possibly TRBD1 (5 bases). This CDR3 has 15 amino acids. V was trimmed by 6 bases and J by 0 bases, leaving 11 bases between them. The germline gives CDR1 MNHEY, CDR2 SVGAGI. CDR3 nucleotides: TGTGCCAGCAGGGGGGGGGATGCAACTAATGAAAAACTGTTTTTT. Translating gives CASRGGDATNEKLFF.

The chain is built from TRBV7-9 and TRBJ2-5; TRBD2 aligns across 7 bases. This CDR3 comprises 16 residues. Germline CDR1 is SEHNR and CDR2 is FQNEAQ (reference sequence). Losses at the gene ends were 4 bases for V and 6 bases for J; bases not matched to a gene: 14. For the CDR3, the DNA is TGTGCCAGCAGCTCCCAAACTAGCGATGGAAGGAAGACCCAGTACTTC. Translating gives CASSSQTSDGRKTQYF.

The DNA for the CDR3 is TGTGCCAGCAGTTACGGCAGGGGGAATGAGCAGTTCTTC. Translating it yields CASSYGRGNEQFF. The rearrangement uses TRBV6-5 and TRBJ2-1; 7 nucleotides match TRBD1. Per germline, CDR1 MNHEY and CDR2 SVGAGI. Unmatched junction bases numbered 2, after V lost 2 bases and J lost 7 bases. The CDR3 is 13 amino acids.

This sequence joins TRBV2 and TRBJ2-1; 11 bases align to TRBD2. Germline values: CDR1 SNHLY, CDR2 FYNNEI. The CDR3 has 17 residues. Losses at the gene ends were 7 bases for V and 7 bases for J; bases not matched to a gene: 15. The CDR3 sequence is CASTHGGLAASENEQFF. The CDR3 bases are TGTGCCAGCACCCACGGGGGACTAGCGGCCAGTGAGAATGAGCAGTTCTTC. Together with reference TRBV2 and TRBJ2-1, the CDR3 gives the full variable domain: EPEVTQTPSHQVTQMGQEVILRCVPISNHLYFYWYRQILGQKVEFLVSFYNNEISEKSEIFDDQFSVERPDGSNFTLKIRSTKLEDSAMYFCASTHGGLAASENEQFFGPGTRLTVL.

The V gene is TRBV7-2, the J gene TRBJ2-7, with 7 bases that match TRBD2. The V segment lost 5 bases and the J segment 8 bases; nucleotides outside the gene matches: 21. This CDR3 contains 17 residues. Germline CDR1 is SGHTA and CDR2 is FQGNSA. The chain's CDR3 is CASSPTGTTLKIGKQYF. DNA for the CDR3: TGTGCCAGCAGCCCGACCGGGACTACCCTCAAAATTGGAAAGCAGTACTTC. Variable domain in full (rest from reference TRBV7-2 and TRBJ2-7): GAGVSQSPSNKVTEKGKDVELRCDPISGHTALYWYRQSLGQGLEFLIYFQGNSAPDKSGLPSDRFSAERTGGSVSTLTIQRTQQEDSAVYLCASSPTGTTLKIGKQYFGPGTRLTVT.

In DNA form, the CDR3 reads TGTGCCAGCAGCGGACAGGAGAACACTGAAGCTTTCTTT. Amino acids: CASSGQENTEAFF. The rearrangement links TRBV3-1 (or the pseudogene TRBV3-2) to TRBJ1-1; 7 nucleotides line up with TRBD1. The germline gives CDR1 LGHDT, CDR2 YNNKEL (reference sequence). This CDR3 has 13 residues. V lost 5 bases to trimming and J lost 1 base; unmatched junction nucleotides: 1.

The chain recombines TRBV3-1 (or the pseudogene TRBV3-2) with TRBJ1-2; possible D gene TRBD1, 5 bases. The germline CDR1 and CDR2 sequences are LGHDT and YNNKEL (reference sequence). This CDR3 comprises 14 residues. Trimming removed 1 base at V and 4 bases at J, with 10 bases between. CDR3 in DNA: TGTGCCAGCAGCCAAGGAGGCAGGGCCTATGGCTACACCTTC. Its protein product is CASSQGGRAYGYTF.

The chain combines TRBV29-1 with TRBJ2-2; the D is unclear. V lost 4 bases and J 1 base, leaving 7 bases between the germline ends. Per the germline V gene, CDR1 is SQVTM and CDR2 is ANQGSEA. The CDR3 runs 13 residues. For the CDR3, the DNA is TGCAGCGTTGGGGCAGGGAACACCGGGGAGCTGTTTTTT. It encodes CSVGAGNTGELFF.

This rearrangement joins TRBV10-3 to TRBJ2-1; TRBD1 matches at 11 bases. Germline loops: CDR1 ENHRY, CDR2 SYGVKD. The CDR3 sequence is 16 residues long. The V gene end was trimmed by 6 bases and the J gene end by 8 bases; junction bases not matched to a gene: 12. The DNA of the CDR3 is TGTGCCATCAGCCGGGACAGGGGGATCGGAAGGGATGAGCAGTTCTTC. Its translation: CAISRDRGIGRDEQFF.

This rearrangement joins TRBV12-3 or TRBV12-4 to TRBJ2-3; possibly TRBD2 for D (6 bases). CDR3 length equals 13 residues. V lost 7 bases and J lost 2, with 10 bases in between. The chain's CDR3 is CASTGVTTDTQYF. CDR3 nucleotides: TGTGCCAGCACGGGGGTTACCACAGATACGCAGTATTTT.

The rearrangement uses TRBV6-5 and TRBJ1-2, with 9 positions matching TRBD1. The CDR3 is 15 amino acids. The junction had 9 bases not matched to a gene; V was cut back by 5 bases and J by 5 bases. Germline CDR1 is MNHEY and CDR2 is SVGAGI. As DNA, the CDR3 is TGTGCCAGCAGTAACCTGGACAGGGGACGGTATGGCTACACCTTC. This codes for CASSNLDRGRYGYTF.

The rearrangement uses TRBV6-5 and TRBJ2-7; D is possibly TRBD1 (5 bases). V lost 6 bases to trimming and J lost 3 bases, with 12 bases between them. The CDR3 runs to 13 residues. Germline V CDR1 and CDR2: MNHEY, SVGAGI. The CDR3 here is CASRVLTDYEQYF. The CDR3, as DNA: TGTGCCAGCAGAGTTTTGACAGACTACGAGCAGTACTTC.

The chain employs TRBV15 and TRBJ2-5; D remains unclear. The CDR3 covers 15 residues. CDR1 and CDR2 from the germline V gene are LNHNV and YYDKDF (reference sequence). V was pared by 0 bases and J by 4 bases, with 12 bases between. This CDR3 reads CATSRDLGSGETQYF. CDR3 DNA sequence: TGTGCCACCAGCAGAGATCTGGGTTCGGGAGAGACCCAGTACTTC. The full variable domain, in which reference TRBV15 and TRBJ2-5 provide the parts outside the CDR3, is DAMVIQNPRYQVTQFGKPVTLSCSQTLNHNVMYWYQQKSSQAPKLLFHYYDKDFNNEADTPDNFQSRRPNTSFCFLDIRSPGLGDTAMYLCATSRDLGSGETQYFGPGTRLLVL.

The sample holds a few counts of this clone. The CDR3 loop reads CASTGQAAYEQYF. The DNA of the CDR3 is TGTGCCAGCACTGGACAGGCCGCCTACGAGCAGTACTTC. The J gene is TRBJ2-7, the V gene TRBV2, with TRBD1 matching 7 bases. Germline assignment: CDR1 SNHLY and CDR2 FYNNEI. V shed 7 bases, J shed 2 bases, and the junction held 5 bases outside the gene matches. CDR3 length: 13 residues.

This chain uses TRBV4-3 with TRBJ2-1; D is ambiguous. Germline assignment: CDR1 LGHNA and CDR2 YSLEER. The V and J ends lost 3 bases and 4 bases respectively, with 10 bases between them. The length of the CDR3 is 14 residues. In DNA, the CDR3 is TGCGCCAGCAGCCAGAACCTCCAGTACAATGAGCAGTTCTTC. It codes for CASSQNLQYNEQFF.

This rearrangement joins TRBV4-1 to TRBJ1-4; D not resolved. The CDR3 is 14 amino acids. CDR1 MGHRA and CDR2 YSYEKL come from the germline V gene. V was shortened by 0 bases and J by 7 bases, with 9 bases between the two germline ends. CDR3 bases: TGCGCCAGCAGCCAAGAGTCAGGCCGTGAAAAACTGTTTTTT. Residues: CASSQESGREKLFF.

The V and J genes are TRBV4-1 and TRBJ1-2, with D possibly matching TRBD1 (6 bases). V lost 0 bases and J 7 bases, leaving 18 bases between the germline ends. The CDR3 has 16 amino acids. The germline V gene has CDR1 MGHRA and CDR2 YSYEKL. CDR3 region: CASSQDTGQFISGYTF. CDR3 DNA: TGCGCCAGCAGCCAAGATACAGGACAGTTCATTAGTGGCTACACCTTC.

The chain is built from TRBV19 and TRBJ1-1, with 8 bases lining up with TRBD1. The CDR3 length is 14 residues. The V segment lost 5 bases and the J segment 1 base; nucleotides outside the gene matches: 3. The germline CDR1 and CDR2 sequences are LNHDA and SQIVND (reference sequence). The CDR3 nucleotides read TGTGCCAGTAGTGCACAGGGGGGGAACACTGAAGCTTTCTTT. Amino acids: CASSAQGGNTEAFF. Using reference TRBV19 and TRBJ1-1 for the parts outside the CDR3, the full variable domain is DGGITQSPKYLFRKEGQNVTLSCEQNLNHDAMYWYRQDPGQGLRLIYYSQIVNDFQKGDIAEGYSVSREKKESFPLTVTSAQKNPTAFYLCASSAQGGNTEAFFGQGTRLTVV.

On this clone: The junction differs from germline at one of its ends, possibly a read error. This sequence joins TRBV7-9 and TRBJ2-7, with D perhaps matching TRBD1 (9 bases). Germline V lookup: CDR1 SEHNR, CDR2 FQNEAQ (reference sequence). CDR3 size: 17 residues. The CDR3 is CASSLAGQGNRGYEQYF. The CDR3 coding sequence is TGTGCCAGCAGTTTAGCGGGACAGGGTAATCGGGGGTACGAGCAGTACTTC.

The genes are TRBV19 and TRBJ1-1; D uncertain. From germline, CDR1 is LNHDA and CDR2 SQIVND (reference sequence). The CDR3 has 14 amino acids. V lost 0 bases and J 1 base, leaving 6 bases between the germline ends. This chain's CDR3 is CASSIDRSNTEAFF. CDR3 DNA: TGTGCCAGTAGTATAGACAGATCGAACACTGAAGCTTTCTTT.

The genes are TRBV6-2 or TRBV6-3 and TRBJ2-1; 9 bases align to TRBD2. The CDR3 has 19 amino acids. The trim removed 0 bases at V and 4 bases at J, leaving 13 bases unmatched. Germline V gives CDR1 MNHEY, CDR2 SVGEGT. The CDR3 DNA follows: TGTGCCAGCAGTTACTCGGGATCTAGCGGGGCCGAACTATACAATGAGCAGTTCTTC. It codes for CASSYSGSSGAELYNEQFF.